Presented here are 30 T cell receptor beta chains from one specimen sequenced in a study of response to subunit inactivated influenza vaccine. TCRdb re-derived calls from the RT-PCR reads in MiXCR, one entry per CDR3 protein. The sample lists approximately 490,000 distinct CDR3 sequences; about 7.2% were seen once. The sequencing used PBMCs from blood, collected less than 30 months after vaccination. These TCRs come from a man aged 50 to 69 who received an inactivated influenza vaccine.

The table lists this clonotype with a few counts. The V and J genes are TRBV7-9 and TRBJ1-6; a possible D gene is TRBD1 (5 bases). V lost 2 bases and J 8 bases, leaving 10 bases between the germline ends. CDR3 size: 14 residues. Germline CDR1 reads SEHNR; CDR2 reads FQNEAQ (reference sequence). The CDR3 loop reads CASSLQGEHSPLHF. In DNA form, the CDR3 reads TGTGCCAGCAGCTTACAGGGAGAGCATTCACCCCTCCACTTT.

This clonotype showed up just a few times. CDR3 region: CSVARRSSAYEQYF. As DNA, the CDR3 is TGCAGCGTTGCGAGGAGGTCTTCCGCCTACGAGCAGTACTTC. The gene calls are TRBV29-1 and TRBJ2-7; D is perhaps TRBD2 (5 bases). The germline CDR1 and CDR2 sequences are SQVTM and ANQGSEA. Trimming shortened V by 4 bases and J by 2 bases, and 15 bases separated the two germline ends. The CDR3 loop spans 14 amino acids.

The chain joins TRBV29-1 to TRBJ2-1; D not certain. This CDR3 spans 15 amino acids. V lost 6 bases to trimming and J lost 6 bases, with 21 bases between them. The germline gives CDR1 SQVTM, CDR2 ANQGSEA. The CDR3 nucleotides read TGCAGCGTCGAAATACTCGTGGGGTCGACCAATGAGCAGTTCTTC. Translation: CSVEILVGSTNEQFF.

This clonotype was seen a handful of times. V and J are TRBV7-9 and TRBJ2-5; D uncertain. CDR1 and CDR2 (germline): SEHNR, FQNEAQ (reference sequence). The CDR3 loop spans 11 amino acids. Trimming removed 4 bases at V and 14 bases at J, with 14 bases between. The CDR3 spells CASSSRHPEYF. As DNA, the CDR3 is TGTGCCAGCAGCTCTAGACACCCAGAATACTTC.

This clonotype has ten or more counts. V usage is TRBV29-1 and J usage is TRBJ2-3; D perhaps matches TRBD2 (6 bases). V lost 6 bases to trimming and J lost 13 bases, with 26 bases between them. This CDR3 has 14 residues. The germline gives CDR1 SQVTM, CDR2 ANQGSEA. CDR3 protein: CSVRLGEPPWGEYF. The CDR3 coding sequence is TGCAGCGTCAGGCTAGGGGAGCCACCCTGGGGGGAGTATTTT.

This clonotype came up many times. The rearrangement joins TRBV3-1 to TRBJ2-7; 7 nucleotides agree with TRBD2. The CDR3 sequence is 15 residues long. Trimming took 0 bases from V and 6 from J; bases not matched to a gene: 8. Germline CDR1 reads LGHDT; CDR2 reads YNNKEL (reference sequence). CDR3 region: CASSQDTQRGGEQYF. For the CDR3, the DNA is TGTGCCAGCAGCCAAGATACCCAGCGGGGTGGCGAGCAGTACTTC.

There are a few counts of this clonotype. The chain has TRBV6-6 and TRBJ1-2; D gene ambiguous. The CDR3 sequence is 13 residues long. Deletions cut 5 bases from V and 13 bases from J, with 20 bases between. In germline, CDR1 is MNHNY, CDR2 SVGAGI (reference sequence). The CDR3 DNA reads as TGTGCCAGCAGTCCCCGTGCAACGAGGAGTGTCACCTTC. As protein: CASSPRATRSVTF.

This clonotype occurred a few times. J is TRBJ2-7 and V is TRBV28, with no clear D. The CDR3 covers 13 residues. The germline V gene has CDR1 MDHEN and CDR2 SYDVKM. Trimming removed 7 bases at V and 7 bases at J, with 17 bases between. CDR3 sequence (DNA): TGTGCCAGCACCCCCGGGCCTAGAGATGAGCAGTACTTC. It yields the protein CASTPGPRDEQYF.

This clonotype was recorded at least ten times. The chain uses TRBV7-2 and TRBJ2-5; D possibly corresponds to TRBD1 (5 bases). The CDR3 covers 13 residues. CDR1 and CDR2 (germline): SGHTA, FQGNSA. Trimming left V 5 bases short and J 3 bases short, with 10 bases between. The CDR3 DNA is TGTGCCAGCAGCCGTGGCAGGGAAGAGACCCAGTACTTC. Protein sequence: CASSRGREETQYF.

The genes are TRBV5-6 and TRBJ2-1, with 11 bases lining up with TRBD2. Germline CDR1 SGHDT, CDR2 YYEEEE. Unmatched junction bases numbered 7, after V lost 4 bases and J lost 7 bases. The CDR3 extends over 15 amino acids. The CDR3 region is CASSGIAGGGNEQFF. In nucleotides, the CDR3 is TGTGCCAGCAGCGGAATAGCGGGAGGGGGGAATGAGCAGTTCTTC. Complete variable domain (other parts from reference TRBV5-6 and TRBJ2-1): DAGVTQSPTHLIKTRGQQVTLRCSPKSGHDTVSWYQQALGQGPQFIFQYYEEEERQRGNFPDRFSGHQFPNYSSELNVNALLLGDSALYLCASSGIAGGGNEQFFGPGTRLTVL.

V and J are TRBV4-3 and TRBJ1-1, with 9 bases identical to TRBD1. The CDR3 is made up of 14 amino acids. The germline CDR1 and CDR2 sequences are LGHNA and YSLEER. With 0 bases clipped from V and 11 bases from J, the junction kept 7 bases outside the gene matches. CDR3 sequence reads: CASSQDTGTGRAFF. In DNA, the CDR3 is TGCGCCAGCAGCCAAGACACCGGGACAGGGAGGGCTTTCTTT.

This clonotype has more than one count but fewer than ten. In DNA form, the CDR3 reads TGTGCCAGCAGCCAGGCAGGGTCGAACACCGGGGAGCTGTTTTTT. Amino acid sequence: CASSQAGSNTGELFF. This chain connects TRBV7-3 to TRBJ2-2; tentative D call: TRBD1 (5 bases). CDR3 length: 15 residues. Germline V CDR1 and CDR2: SGHTA, FQGTGA. V was pared by 5 bases and J by 0 bases, with 10 bases between.

The chain has TRBV6-1 and TRBJ1-2; D unresolved. Germline-derived CDR1 and CDR2 are MNHNS and SASEGT. V shed 6 bases and J shed 6 bases, with 17 bases lying between them. The CDR3 length is 14 residues. CDR3 in amino acids: CASSTTPYKDGYTF. The CDR3 DNA is TGTGCCAGCAGCACCACCCCGTACAAGGATGGCTACACCTTC.

As for this clonotype: A much larger clone lies a single base off, so this may be a read error. V is TRBV3-1 and J is TRBJ2-2; maybe TRBD2 (6 bases). CDR1 is LGHDT and CDR2 is YNNKEL in the germline V gene (reference sequence). V was cut by 3 bases and J by 5 bases, with 10 bases left in between. The CDR3 consists of 14 residues. The CDR3 sequence: CASSQLGRTGELFF. The CDR3, as DNA: TGTGCCAGCAGCCAGCTAGGGAGGACCGGGGAGCTGTTTTTT. The variable domain in full, with the rest retrieved from reference TRBV3-1 and TRBJ2-2, is DTAVSQTPKYLVTQMGNDKSIKCEQNLGHDTMYWYKQDSKKFLKIMFSYNNKELIINETVPNRFSPKSPDKAHLNLHINSLELGDSAVYFCASSQLGRTGELFFGEGSRLTVL.

This clonotype was counted only a few times. This rearrangement joins TRBV20-1 to TRBJ1-6, with 8 bases fitting TRBD1. The CDR3 runs to 13 residues. Germline CDR1 is DFQATT and CDR2 is SNEGSKA (reference sequence). V lost 3 bases to trimming and J lost 7 bases; unmatched junction nucleotides: 2. The CDR3 protein is CSASRDRNSPLHF. CDR3 nucleotide sequence: TGCAGTGCTAGTAGGGACAGGAATTCACCCCTCCACTTT.

This sequence joins TRBV5-1 and TRBJ1-1; unclear D gene. From germline, CDR1 is SGHRS and CDR2 YFSETQ. Trimming removed 0 bases from V and 7 bases from J, with 10 bases in between. This CDR3 has 13 residues. The CDR3 DNA sequence: TGCGCCAGCAGCTTGGAACCAGGTGATGAAGCTTTCTTT. Its translation is CASSLEPGDEAFF.

The chain combines TRBV4-3 with TRBJ2-7, with 12 positions matching TRBD2. Unmatched junction bases numbered 5, after V lost 6 bases and J lost 2 bases. The CDR3 covers 15 residues. Germline V CDR1 and CDR2: LGHNA, YSLEER. The CDR3 here is CASSRTSGAAYEQYF. The CDR3 nucleotides are TGCGCCAGCAGTCGGACTAGCGGGGCCGCCTACGAGCAGTACTTC.

The sample holds many counts of this clonotype. The chain carries TRBV6-5 and TRBJ1-2, with unresolved D. Germline V gives CDR1 MNHEY, CDR2 SVGAGI. The ends were cut back, 7 bases at V and 6 bases at J, with 9 bases in the middle. CDR3 length: 11 amino acids. The CDR3 bases are TGTGCCAGCAAGGTCGGGGATGGCTACACCTTC. Residues: CASKVGDGYTF.

This chain connects TRBV28 to TRBJ2-1; 8 positions match TRBD1. V shed 6 bases, J shed 0 bases, and the junction held 4 bases outside the gene matches. Germline-derived CDR1 and CDR2 are MDHEN and SYDVKM. CDR3 length: 15 amino acids. CDR3 protein: CASRPGGASYNEQFF. CDR3 DNA: TGTGCCAGCAGACCAGGGGGCGCCTCCTACAATGAGCAGTTCTTC. Filled out from reference TRBV28 and TRBJ2-1, the complete variable domain reads DVKVTQSSRYLVKRTGEKVFLECVQDMDHENMFWYRQDPGLGLRLIYFSYDVKMKEKGDIPEGYSVSREKKERFSLILESASTNQTSMYLCASRPGGASYNEQFFGPGTRLTVL.

The chain joins TRBV20-1 to TRBJ2-7; 9 bases are shared with TRBD1. CDR3 length: 15 amino acids. The ends lost 2 bases at V and 1 base at J; junction bases unmatched: 6. Germline V CDR1 and CDR2: DFQATT, SNEGSKA (reference sequence). CDR3 protein: CSARPGQGRSYEQYF. The DNA for the CDR3 is TGCAGTGCTAGACCGGGACAGGGTAGGTCCTACGAGCAGTACTTC.

The rearrangement uses TRBV15 and TRBJ2-3, with 10 positions matching TRBD2. The V segment lost 1 base and the J segment 5 bases; nucleotides outside the gene matches: 6. The CDR3 consists of 16 residues. The germline gives CDR1 LNHNV, CDR2 YYDKDF (reference sequence). The CDR3 region is CATSRGLAGAEDTQYF. The CDR3 DNA reads TGTGCCACCAGCAGAGGGCTAGCGGGGGCCGAAGATACGCAGTATTTT.

This chain connects TRBV6-2 or TRBV6-3 to TRBJ2-7, with D unresolved. Trimming cost V 2 bases and J 2 bases, with 7 bases left between them. CDR3 length equals 13 residues. Per the germline V gene, CDR1 is MNHEY and CDR2 is SVGEGT. CDR3 amino acids: CASSYGLTYEQYF. In nucleotides, the CDR3 is TGTGCCAGCAGTTACGGGTTAACCTACGAGCAGTACTTC.

The chain employs TRBV7-2 and TRBJ2-2; TRBD2 is a possible D gene (5 bases). Trimming cost V 2 bases and J 6 bases, with 16 bases left between them. The CDR3 totals 16 residues. Germline V gene sequence: CDR1 SGHTA, CDR2 FQGNSA. The CDR3 sequence: CASSLFYRGIPGELFF. The CDR3 nucleotides read TGTGCCAGCAGCTTATTTTACCGGGGAATTCCCGGGGAGCTGTTTTTT.

The V and J genes are TRBV7-2 and TRBJ2-3, with TRBD2 matching 9 bases. Germline loops: CDR1 SGHTA, CDR2 FQGNSA. The CDR3 consists of 16 residues. With 2 bases clipped from V and 8 bases from J, the junction kept 11 bases outside the gene matches. The CDR3 nucleotides read TGTGCCAGCAGCTTATCTCCCGCGGGGGGGCTTGGTACGCAGTATTTT. Translating it yields CASSLSPAGGLGTQYF.

This clonotype was seen at least ten times. CDR3 loop: CASSSGQGASYEQYF. DNA for the CDR3: TGTGCCAGCAGCTCGGGACAGGGGGCCTCCTACGAGCAGTACTTC. The V and J genes are TRBV5-5 and TRBJ2-7; 12 bases fit TRBD1. The length of the CDR3 is 15 residues. The germline V gene encodes CDR1 SGHKS and CDR2 YYEKEE (reference sequence). With V trimmed by 3 bases and J by 0 bases, 1 base remained unmatched.

The chain has TRBV24-1 and TRBJ2-1; 8 positions agree with TRBD2. The CDR3 contains 16 residues. J was trimmed by 6 bases and V by 3 bases; bases with no gene match: 9. Germline V gene sequence: CDR1 KGHDR, CDR2 SFDVKD. The DNA of the CDR3 is TGTGCCACCAGTGATCCTACCCGCGGGGGGCGCAATGAGCAGTTCTTC. It specifies CATSDPTRGGRNEQFF.

The chain is built from TRBV28 and TRBJ2-7, with D possibly being TRBD2 (5 bases). This CDR3 has 14 amino acids. V was cut by 5 bases and J by 5 bases, with 16 bases left in between. Germline V CDR1 and CDR2: MDHEN, SYDVKM. The CDR3 reads CASSKPGKIDEQYF. The CDR3 region has the DNA TGTGCCAGCAGTAAACCGGGAAAGATCGACGAGCAGTACTTC.

This clonotype was counted between two and nine times. The gene calls are TRBV21-1 and TRBJ2-3. TRBV21-1 is a recognized pseudogene. The CDR3 spans 15 residues. CDR3 sequence reads: CASKGGTHRPDTQYF. DNA of the CDR3: TGTGCCAGCAAGGGTGGTACTCACCGCCCAGATACGCAGTATTTT.

This clonotype was detected a few times. The chain joins TRBV29-1 to TRBJ2-5, with 13 bases matching TRBD2. After removal of 5 bases from V and 4 bases from J, the junction contained 4 bases not matched to a gene. The CDR3 contains 14 residues. Germline values: CDR1 SQVTM, CDR2 ANQGSEA. CDR3 sequence reads: CSVWTSGRGETQYF. CDR3 coding DNA: TGCAGCGTTTGGACTAGCGGGAGAGGAGAGACCCAGTACTTC.

This clonotype has at least ten counts. CDR3 amino acids: CASSQELGRSNQPQHF. The CDR3 nucleotides are TGCGCCAGCAGCCAAGAATTGGGGAGGAGCAATCAGCCCCAGCATTTT. The rearrangement uses TRBV4-3 and TRBJ1-5; D is undetermined. Germline V gene data show CDR1 as LGHNA and CDR2 as YSLEER. This CDR3 is built from 16 residues. V lost 0 bases and J 1 base, leaving 10 bases between the germline ends.